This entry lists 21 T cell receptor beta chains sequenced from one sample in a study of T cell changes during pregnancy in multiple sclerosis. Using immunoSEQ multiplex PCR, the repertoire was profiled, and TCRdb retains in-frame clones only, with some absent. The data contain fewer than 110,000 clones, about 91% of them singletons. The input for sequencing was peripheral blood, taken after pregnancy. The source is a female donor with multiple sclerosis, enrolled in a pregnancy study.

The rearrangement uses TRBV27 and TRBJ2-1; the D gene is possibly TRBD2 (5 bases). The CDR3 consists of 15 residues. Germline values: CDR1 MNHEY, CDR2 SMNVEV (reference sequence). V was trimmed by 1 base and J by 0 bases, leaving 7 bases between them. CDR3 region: CASSLLGSSYNEQFF. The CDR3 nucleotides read TGTGCCAGCAGTTTATTGGGGAGCTCCTACAATGAGCAGTTCTTC.

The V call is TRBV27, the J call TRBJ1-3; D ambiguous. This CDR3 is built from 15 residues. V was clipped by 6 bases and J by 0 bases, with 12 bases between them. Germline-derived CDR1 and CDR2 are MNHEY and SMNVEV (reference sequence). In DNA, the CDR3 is TGTGCCAGCAGCCCCTTGATGAGCTCTGGAAACACCATATATTTT. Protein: CASSPLMSSGNTIYF.

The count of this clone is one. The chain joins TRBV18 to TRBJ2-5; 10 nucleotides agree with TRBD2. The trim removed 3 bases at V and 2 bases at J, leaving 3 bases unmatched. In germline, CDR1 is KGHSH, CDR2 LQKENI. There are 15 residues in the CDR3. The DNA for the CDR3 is TGTGCCAGCTCACCCGAGGGACTAGCGCAAGAGACCCAGTACTTC. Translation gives CASSPEGLAQETQYF.

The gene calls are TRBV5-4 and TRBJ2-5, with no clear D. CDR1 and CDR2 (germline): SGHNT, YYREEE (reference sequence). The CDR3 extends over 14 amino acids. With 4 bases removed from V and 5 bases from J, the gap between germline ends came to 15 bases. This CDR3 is CASSVLSLGETQYF. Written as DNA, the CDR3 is TGTGCCAGCAGCGTTCTTAGCCTCGGGGAGACCCAGTACTTC.

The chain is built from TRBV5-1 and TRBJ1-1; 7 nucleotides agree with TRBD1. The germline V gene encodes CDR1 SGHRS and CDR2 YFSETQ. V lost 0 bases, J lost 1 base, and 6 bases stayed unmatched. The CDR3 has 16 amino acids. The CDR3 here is CASSLVQGQWNTEAFF. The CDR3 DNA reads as TGCGCCAGCAGCTTGGTTCAGGGACAGTGGAACACTGAAGCTTTCTTT.

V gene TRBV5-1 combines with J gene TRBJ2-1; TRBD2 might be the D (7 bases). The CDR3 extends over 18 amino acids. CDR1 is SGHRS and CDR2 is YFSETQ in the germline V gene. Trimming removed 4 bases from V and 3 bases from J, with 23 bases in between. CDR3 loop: CASSHPRGGEGIYNEQFF. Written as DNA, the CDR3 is TGCGCCAGCAGCCACCCGAGGGGGGGCGAGGGGATCTACAATGAGCAGTTCTTC.

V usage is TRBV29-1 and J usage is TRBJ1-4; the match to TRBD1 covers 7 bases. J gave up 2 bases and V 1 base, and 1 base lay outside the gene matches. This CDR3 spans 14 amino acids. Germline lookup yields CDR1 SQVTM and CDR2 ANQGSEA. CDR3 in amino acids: CSVEAGGTNEKLFF. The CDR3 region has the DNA TGCAGCGTTGAAGCAGGGGGTACTAATGAAAAACTGTTTTTT.

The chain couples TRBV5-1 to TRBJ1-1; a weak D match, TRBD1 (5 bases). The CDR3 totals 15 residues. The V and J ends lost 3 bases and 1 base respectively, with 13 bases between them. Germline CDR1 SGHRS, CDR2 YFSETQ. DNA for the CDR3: TGCGCCAGCAGCTCGACGGGACTGCCGAACACTGAAGCTTTCTTT. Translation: CASSSTGLPNTEAFF.

The CDR3 DNA sequence: TGTGCCAGACAATCTCCGGGACAGAACCATAATGAGCAGTTCTTC. Protein sequence: CARQSPGQNHNEQFF. The chain combines TRBV2 with TRBJ2-1; TRBD1 matches 7 bases. The CDR3 has 15 amino acids. Germline values: CDR1 SNHLY, CDR2 FYNNEI. Trimming took 9 bases from V and 7 from J; bases not matched to a gene: 15.

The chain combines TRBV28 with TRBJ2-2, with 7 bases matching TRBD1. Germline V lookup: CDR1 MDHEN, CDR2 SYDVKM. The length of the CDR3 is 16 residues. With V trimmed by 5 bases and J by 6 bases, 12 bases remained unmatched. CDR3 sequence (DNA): TGTGCCAGCAGTCCGGGCCAGGGGGTTGCCGCCGGGGAGCTGTTTTTT. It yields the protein CASSPGQGVAAGELFF.

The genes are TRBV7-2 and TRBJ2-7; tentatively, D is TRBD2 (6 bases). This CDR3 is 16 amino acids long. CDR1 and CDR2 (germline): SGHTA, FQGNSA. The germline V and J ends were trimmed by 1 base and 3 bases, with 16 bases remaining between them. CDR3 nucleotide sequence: TGTGCCAGCAGCTTAGTTCGCGGCCACGGGGGCTACGAGCAGTACTTC. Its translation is CASSLVRGHGGYEQYF.

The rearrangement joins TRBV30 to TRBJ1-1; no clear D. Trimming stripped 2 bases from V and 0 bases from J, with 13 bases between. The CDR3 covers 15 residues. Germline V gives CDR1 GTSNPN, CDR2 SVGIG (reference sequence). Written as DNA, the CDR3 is TGTGCCTGGAGTTTTTCTGCGGTGCTGAACACTGAAGCTTTCTTT. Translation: CAWSFSAVLNTEAFF.

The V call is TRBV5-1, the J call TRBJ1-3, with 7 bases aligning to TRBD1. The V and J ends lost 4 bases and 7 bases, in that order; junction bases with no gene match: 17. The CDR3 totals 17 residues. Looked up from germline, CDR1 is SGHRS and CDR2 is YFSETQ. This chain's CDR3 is CASSRKPVDREGNTIYF. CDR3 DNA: TGCGCCAGCAGCCGGAAACCCGTTGACAGGGAAGGCAACACCATATATTTT.

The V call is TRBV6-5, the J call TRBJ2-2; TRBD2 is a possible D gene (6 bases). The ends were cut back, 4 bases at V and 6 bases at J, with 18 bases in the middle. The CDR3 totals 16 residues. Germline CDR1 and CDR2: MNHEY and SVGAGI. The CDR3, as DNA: TGTGCCAGCAGTTTCCGCAGGATGGGGGGATCCGGGGAGCTGTTTTTT. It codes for CASSFRRMGGSGELFF.

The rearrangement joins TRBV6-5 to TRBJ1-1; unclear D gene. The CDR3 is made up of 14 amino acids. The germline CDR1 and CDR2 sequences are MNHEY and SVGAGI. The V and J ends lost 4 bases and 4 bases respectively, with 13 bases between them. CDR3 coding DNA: TGTGCCAGCAGTTCCTACCGGGGTAGCACTGAAGCTTTCTTT. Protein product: CASSSYRGSTEAFF.

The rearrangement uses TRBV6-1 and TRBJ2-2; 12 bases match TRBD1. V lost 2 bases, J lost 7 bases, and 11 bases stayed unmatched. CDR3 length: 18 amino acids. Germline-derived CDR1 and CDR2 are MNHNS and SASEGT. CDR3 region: CASSERGGGQGANGELFF. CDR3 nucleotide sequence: TGTGCCAGCAGTGAAAGAGGAGGGGGACAGGGGGCTAACGGGGAGCTGTTTTTT.

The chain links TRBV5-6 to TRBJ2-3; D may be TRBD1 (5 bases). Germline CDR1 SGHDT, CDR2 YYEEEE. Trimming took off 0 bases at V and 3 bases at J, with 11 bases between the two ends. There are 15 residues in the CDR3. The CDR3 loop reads CASSLGRERTDTQYF. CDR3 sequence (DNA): TGTGCCAGCAGCTTGGGCAGGGAAAGGACAGATACGCAGTATTTT.

The chain's CDR3 is CASSLGTGGNEQFF. CDR3 nucleotides: TGTGCCAGCAGCCTCGGGACAGGGGGCAATGAGCAGTTCTTC. The chain combines TRBV7-2 with TRBJ2-1; 11 bases are a match to TRBD1. Trimming at V came to 5 bases and at J to 6 bases, leaving 3 bases not matched to a gene. CDR3 length: 14 amino acids. Germline-derived CDR1 and CDR2 are SGHTA and FQGNSA.

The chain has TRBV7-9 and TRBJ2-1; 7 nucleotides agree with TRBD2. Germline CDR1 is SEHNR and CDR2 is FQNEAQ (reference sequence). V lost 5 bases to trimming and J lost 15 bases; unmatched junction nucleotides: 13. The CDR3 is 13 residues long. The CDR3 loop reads CASSHTSAGEGFF. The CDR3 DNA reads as TGTGCCAGCAGCCACACTAGCGCCGGGGAGGGGTTCTTC.

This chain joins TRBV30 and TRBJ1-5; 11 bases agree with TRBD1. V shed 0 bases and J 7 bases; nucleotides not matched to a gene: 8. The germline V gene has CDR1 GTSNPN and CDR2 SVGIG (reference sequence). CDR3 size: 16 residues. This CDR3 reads CAWSVYGQGARQPQHF. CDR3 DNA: TGTGCCTGGAGTGTCTATGGACAGGGGGCGAGGCAGCCCCAGCATTTT.

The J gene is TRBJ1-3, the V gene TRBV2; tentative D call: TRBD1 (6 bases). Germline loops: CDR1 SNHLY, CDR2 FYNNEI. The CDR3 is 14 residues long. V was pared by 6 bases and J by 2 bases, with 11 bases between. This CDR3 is CASSTNRAGNTIYF. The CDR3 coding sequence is TGTGCCAGCAGCACAAACAGGGCTGGAAACACCATATATTTT. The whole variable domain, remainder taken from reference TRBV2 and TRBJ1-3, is EPEVTQTPSHQVTQMGQEVILRCVPISNHLYFYWYRQILGQKVEFLVSFYNNEISEKSEIFDDQFSVERPDGSNFTLKIRSTKLEDSAMYFCASSTNRAGNTIYFGEGSWLTVV.